This TCR beta chain was identified during a study of glioma-infiltrating T cells after dendritic cell vaccination. Noted time point: after dendritic cell vaccination, including at tumor progression/relapse. The CDR3 has 15 residues. Trimming cost V 2 bases and J 6 bases; bases outside gene matches: 4. CDR1 is SGHRS and CDR2 is YFSETQ in the germline V gene. Primers: 60 V beta forward and 13 J beta reverse. Data came from immunoSEQ multiplex PCR; TCRdb stores just in-frame clones and leaves some out. The table has 80,000 to 100,000 clones, approximately 80% seen once. The clonotype was recovered from a human donor with glioblastoma. The sample was blood, taken after dendritic cell vaccination. The chain employs TRBV5-1 and TRBJ2-1; TRBD2 matches 11 bases. The CDR3: CASSFTSGSFNEQFF. DNA of the CDR3: TGCGCCAGCAGCTTTACTAGCGGGAGTTTCAATGAGCAGTTCTTC.